This TCR beta chain is from a study of blood T cells in healthy people across ages. The study's findings and limits: Long-lived donors carried more naive CD4+ cells and greater diversity than aged donors. Strong correlation linked observed beta diversity and percent naive T cells.

For the second PCR, which ran for about 7 to 11 cycles, a sample-barcoded 5' primer and a J-beta primer mix were used. MiXCR, applied by TCRdb to the 5' RACE reads, yields one record per CDR3 protein. Of more than 750,000 distinct CDR3 sequences listed, 25% to 30% are singletons. CDR3 length equals 14 residues. V shed 8 bases and J shed 0 bases, with 14 bases lying between them. Germline V gene sequence: CDR1 SGHDT, CDR2 YYEEEE. To note about this clonotype: What it binds is unknown.

The same data also contributed to another study, on T cells of mothers and their children. In that study: Slightly higher overlap, not significant, was seen in related mother-child pairs than in unrelated pairs.

Sequenced: blood. The chain carries TRBV5-6 and TRBJ1-1, with a possible D match to TRBD1 (6 bases). The receptor was derived from a woman aged 40 to 50 in good health. The CDR3 region is CARQGLNMNTEAFF. For the CDR3, the DNA is TGTGCCAGACAGGGCCTCAACATGAACACTGAAGCTTTCTTT.